The 16 T cell receptor beta chains reported below all come from one sample, sequenced in a study of human T cells and chemical hapten exposure. Via MiXCR, TCRdb re-called the 5' RACE reads, giving one row per CDR3 protein. The sample holds more than 140,000 distinct CDR3 sequences, around 4% seen once. Unfractionated whole blood was the source from which total RNA was extracted. The source of these receptors is a female donor in good health.

In its sample, this clonotype was seen many times. The chain joins TRBV27 to TRBJ1-1; D is ambiguous. With 4 bases removed from V and 1 base from J, the gap between germline ends came to 7 bases. In germline, CDR1 is MNHEY, CDR2 SMNVEV (reference sequence). The CDR3 has 13 residues. CDR3 loop: CASSYKGNTEAFF. For the CDR3, the DNA is TGTGCCAGCAGTTATAAGGGGAACACTGAAGCTTTCTTT.

This clonotype was counted many times. V gene TRBV10-3 combines with J gene TRBJ2-5; D gene uncertain. The germline V gene has CDR1 ENHRY and CDR2 SYGVKD. V lost 6 bases and J lost 5, with 10 bases in between. The CDR3 length is 12 residues. The CDR3 sequence: CAISGSAETQYF. CDR3 nucleotide sequence: TGTGCCATCAGCGGCAGCGCGGAGACCCAGTACTTC.

This clonotype was detected ten times or more. CDR3 nucleotide sequence: TGTGCCATCACCCTGGAGGTGGGACAGCCCCAGCATTTT. This gives the protein CAITLEVGQPQHF. The rearrangement joins TRBV28 to TRBJ1-5; no clear D. The V end was cut by 10 bases, the J end by 7 bases, with 17 bases between. CDR1 and CDR2 from the germline V gene are MDHEN and SYDVKM. The CDR3 is 13 amino acids.

In this sample, this clonotype turned up many times. The V call is TRBV20-1, the J call TRBJ2-7; the D is unclear. Trimming stripped 3 bases from V and 3 bases from J, with 12 bases between. Germline CDR1 DFQATT, CDR2 SNEGSKA (reference sequence). The CDR3 runs to 13 residues. The CDR3 nucleotides read TGCAGTGCTAGTCCGAACACAGACTACGAGCAGTACTTC. As protein: CSASPNTDYEQYF.

This clonotype was found many times. V is TRBV18 and J is TRBJ1-5, with D hard to call. The CDR3 has 15 residues. Germline values: CDR1 KGHSH, CDR2 LQKENI. The V end was cut by 2 bases, the J end by 6 bases, with 14 bases between. In nucleotides, the CDR3 is TGTGCCAGCTCACCAGCTTTGTTCGTAGGTCAGCCCCAGCATTTT. Translating gives CASSPALFVGQPQHF.

This clonotype was picked up many times. This rearrangement joins TRBV6-6 to TRBJ1-4; 11 nucleotides match TRBD1. Unmatched junction bases numbered 11, after V lost 6 bases and J lost 8 bases. The CDR3 consists of 16 residues. Germline values: CDR1 MNHNY, CDR2 SVGAGI (reference sequence). CDR3 sequence reads: CASSRGTGGGREKLFF. The CDR3 nucleotides are TGTGCCAGCAGCCGCGGGACAGGGGGAGGTAGGGAAAAACTGTTTTTT.

This clonotype was found many times. The chain links TRBV7-3 to TRBJ2-3; D call uncertain. CDR3 size: 14 residues. CDR1 is SGHTA and CDR2 is FQGTGA in the germline V gene. Trimming removed 3 bases at V and 2 bases at J, with 9 bases between. The CDR3 DNA reads TGTGCCAGCAGCTTGGGGATAGACACAGATACGCAGTATTTT. Translated: CASSLGIDTDTQYF.

This clonotype has just a few counts. This chain joins TRBV3-1 and TRBJ2-1, with D perhaps matching TRBD2 (5 bases). CDR3 size: 12 residues. Trimming took off 7 bases at V and 9 bases at J, with 13 bases between the two ends. Germline CDR1 is LGHDT and CDR2 is YNNKEL (reference sequence). CDR3 loop: CASNQLGSEQFF. The CDR3 nucleotides are TGTGCCAGCAATCAACTAGGGAGTGAGCAGTTCTTC.

The table lists this clonotype with many counts. This chain uses TRBV10-3 with TRBJ2-7; no clear D gene. CDR3 length: 14 amino acids. The ends were cut back, 6 bases at V and 4 bases at J, with 16 bases in the middle. CDR1 is ENHRY, CDR2 SYGVKD, per germline. The chain's CDR3 is CAIRRAAEPYEQYF. As DNA, the CDR3 is TGTGCCATCAGGCGCGCGGCAGAACCGTACGAGCAGTACTTC.

This clonotype was seen a few times. The V gene is TRBV7-2, the J gene TRBJ2-7, with D possibly TRBD1 on 6 matching bases. The CDR3 runs 15 residues. The germline CDR1 and CDR2 sequences are SGHTA and FQGNSA. Trimming removed 0 bases at V and 0 bases at J, with 9 bases between. In DNA, the CDR3 is TGTGCCAGCAGCTTAGCGTGGGACAACTCCTACGAGCAGTACTTC. Its protein is CASSLAWDNSYEQYF. The full variable domain, completed using reference TRBV7-2 and TRBJ2-7, is GAGVSQSPSNKVTEKGKDVELRCDPISGHTALYWYRQSLGQGLEFLIYFQGNSAPDKSGLPSDRFSAERTGGSVSTLTIQRTQQEDSAVYLCASSLAWDNSYEQYFGPGTRLTVT.

This clonotype was detected many times. V is TRBV2 and J is TRBJ1-5, with D perhaps TRBD1 (5 bases). This CDR3 spans 15 amino acids. V was trimmed by 7 bases and J by 6 bases, leaving 19 bases between them. The V gene's germline CDR1 is SNHLY and CDR2 FYNNEI. Here the CDR3 reads CASKGGKGSGQPQHF. CDR3 in DNA: TGTGCCAGCAAGGGAGGGAAGGGGTCCGGTCAGCCCCAGCATTTT.

This clonotype was seen many times. The rearrangement links TRBV6-2 or TRBV6-3 to TRBJ2-3, with D possibly TRBD2 on 5 matching bases. This CDR3 is 13 amino acids long. The germline gives CDR1 MNHEY, CDR2 SVGEGT. V dropped 7 bases and J dropped 6 bases, with 14 bases sitting between them. The CDR3 region is CASKLDAWDTQYF. DNA of the CDR3: TGTGCCAGCAAACTAGATGCATGGGATACGCAGTATTTT.

Ten or more counts support this clonotype. V and J are TRBV12-3 or TRBV12-4 and TRBJ1-4, with 8 bases matching TRBD1. The CDR3 runs to 15 residues. Germline trimming cut 1 base from V and 7 bases from J; bases unmatched to any gene: 5. CDR3 residues: CASSLDTGGIEKLFF. CDR3 DNA: TGTGCCAGCAGTTTAGATACAGGGGGTATTGAAAAACTGTTTTTT.

This clonotype was seen at least ten times. This chain links TRBV10-3 with TRBJ2-7; 8 bases are a match to TRBD1. Germline loops: CDR1 ENHRY, CDR2 SYGVKD. The CDR3 is made up of 12 amino acids. The V gene end was trimmed by 10 bases and the J gene end by 6 bases; junction bases not matched to a gene: 8. In DNA form, the CDR3 reads TGTGCCACCGGACAGGGACTCTCCGAGCAGTACTTC. Protein product: CATGQGLSEQYF.

The gene calls are TRBV4-3 and TRBJ2-3; 7 bases are shared with TRBD2. The CDR3 is made up of 17 amino acids. Germline-derived CDR1 and CDR2 are LGHNA and YSLEER. V lost 0 bases to trimming and J lost 2 bases; unmatched junction nucleotides: 8. CDR3 sequence: CASSQEASGSYTDTQYF. The CDR3 bases are TGCGCCAGCAGCCAAGAGGCTAGCGGTAGTTACACAGATACGCAGTATTTT.

Ten or more counts support this clonotype. The chain joins TRBV2 to TRBJ2-3; TRBD1 aligns across 7 bases. V trimming: 6 bases; J trimming: 1 base; junction bases outside the gene matches: 7. The CDR3 sequence is 15 residues long. The germline V gene has CDR1 SNHLY and CDR2 FYNNEI. The CDR3 sequence: CASRGTGDRTDTQYF. The CDR3 region has the DNA TGTGCCAGCAGGGGCACAGGGGATCGCACAGATACGCAGTATTTT.